Sequencing of this T cell receptor (beta chain) was carried out in a study of shared clonotypes between healthy human individuals. This clone was observed a handful of times. Only Caucasian adults living in Nashville, Tennessee served as donors. From germline, CDR1 is GTSNPN and CDR2 SVGIG (reference sequence). V was pared by 5 bases and J by 4 bases, with 14 bases between. The CDR3 runs 13 residues. Libraries were prepared by immunoSEQ multiplex PCR; TCRdb keeps only in-frame clonotypes and omits some of them. This sample has 75,000 to 100,000 clones, with roughly 45% found just once. The sample comprised PBMCs. The chain joins TRBV30 to TRBJ1-1; D ambiguous. The receptor's source is a woman aged 40 to 50 in good health. Some clones in this sample may be carry-over from other donors' samples. This CDR3 is CAWANSGSTEAFF. The DNA for the CDR3 is TGTGCCTGGGCGAATAGTGGGTCCACTGAAGCTTTCTTT. Looking up the rest from reference TRBV30 and TRBJ1-1 gives the full variable domain: SQTIHQWPATLVQPVGSPLSLECTVEGTSNPNLYWYRQAAGRGLQLLFYSVGIGQISSEVPQNLSASRPQDRQFILSSKKLLLSDSGFYLCAWANSGSTEAFFGQGTRLTVV.